What follows are 9 T cell receptor beta chains derived from one specimen sequenced in a study of vaccination and CD4 T cells after COVID-19. One entry per CDR3 protein, called by TCRdb with MiXCR from the PCR reads. The sample lists 25,000 to 30,000 distinct CDR3 sequences; 45% to 60% were seen once. Time point of the sample: late sampling 161 to 241 days after vaccination in three convalescent patients. The material sequenced was CD4+ T cells from blood, taken about 7 months after SARS-CoV-2 vaccination. The receptors shown here come from a human donor who had recovered from COVID-19.

The chain couples TRBV20-1 to TRBJ2-1; possible D gene TRBD2, 6 bases. Germline V gives CDR1 DFQATT, CDR2 SNEGSKA (reference sequence). The length of the CDR3 is 13 residues. V dropped 6 bases and J dropped 5 bases, with 14 bases sitting between them. The CDR3 reads CSARLVLHNEQFF. Written as DNA, the CDR3 is TGCAGTGCCCGACTAGTTCTTCACAATGAGCAGTTCTTC.

By sample fraction, this clonotype is medium-sized (0.01 to 0.1%). This sequence joins TRBV15 and TRBJ2-3; a possible D gene is TRBD1 (6 bases). V was trimmed by 1 base and J by 2 bases, leaving 10 bases between them. Germline CDR1 is LNHNV and CDR2 is YYDKDF (reference sequence). CDR3 length equals 15 residues. The CDR3 DNA follows: TGTGCCACCAGCAGAGCGGACAGCGCCACAGATACGCAGTATTTT. Translated: CATSRADSATDTQYF.

The chain couples TRBV19 to TRBJ2-3, with no clear D. The germline CDR1 and CDR2 sequences are LNHDA and SQIVND (reference sequence). The V end lost 11 bases, the J end lost 9 bases, and 21 bases lay between the germline ends. The CDR3 runs to 13 residues. In DNA form, the CDR3 reads TGTGCCGCCAGTGGTTCTGGGTCGGCGACGCAGTATTTT. Translated, it gives CAASGSGSATQYF. The full variable domain, its missing parts supplied by reference TRBV19 and TRBJ2-3, is DGGITQSPKYLFRKEGQNVTLSCEQNLNHDAMYWYRQDPGQGLRLIYYSQIVNDFQKGDIAEGYSVSREKKESFPLTVTSAQKNPTAFYLCAASGSGSATQYFGPGTRLTVL.

This clonotype has only a few counts. V gene TRBV7-6 combines with J gene TRBJ2-5; 7 bases match TRBD1. The ends lost 5 bases at V and 5 bases at J; junction bases unmatched: 8. Germline V gene data show CDR1 as SGHVS and CDR2 as FNYEAQ. This CDR3 has 14 residues. The CDR3 region has the DNA TGTGCCAGCAGCCACGACAGGGTGGAGGAGACCCAGTACTTC. This translates into CASSHDRVEETQYF.

J is TRBJ2-1 and V is TRBV19; TRBD1 matches 11 bases. From germline, CDR1 is LNHDA and CDR2 SQIVND (reference sequence). With 6 bases clipped from V and 9 bases from J, the junction kept 4 bases outside the gene matches. CDR3 length: 13 residues. The CDR3 nucleotides read TGTGCCAGTAGCCGGACAGGGGGCAGTGAGCAGTTCTTC. Amino acid sequence: CASSRTGGSEQFF.

The CDR3 nucleotides are TGTGCCAGCAGCCAAACAGGAAGCAATCAGCCCCAGCATTTT. Encoded protein: CASSQTGSNQPQHF. The chain is built from TRBV7-2 and TRBJ1-5; D is possibly TRBD1 (5 bases). Trimming left V 5 bases short and J 1 base short, with 9 bases between. Germline V CDR1 and CDR2: SGHTA, FQGNSA. The CDR3 runs 14 residues.

V gene TRBV7-6 combines with J gene TRBJ1-4; 7 nucleotides align to TRBD1. Losses at the gene ends were 4 bases for V and 8 bases for J; bases not matched to a gene: 7. The CDR3 has 14 residues. Germline CDR1 reads SGHVS; CDR2 reads FNYEAQ. The CDR3 nucleotides read TGTGCCAGCAGCTCATTCGACAGGGCCGAAAAACTGTTTTTT. It translates to CASSSFDRAEKLFF.

This chain links TRBV7-9 with TRBJ2-1, with TRBD2 matching 9 bases. Germline CDR1 SEHNR, CDR2 FQNEAQ (reference sequence). This CDR3 spans 15 amino acids. V dropped 6 bases and J dropped 8; count of bases not matched to a gene: 11. The CDR3 loop reads CASRQGLASLDEQFF. The CDR3 DNA reads TGTGCCAGCAGGCAAGGACTAGCGTCCTTAGATGAGCAGTTCTTC.

The chain joins TRBV7-9 to TRBJ2-1; a weak D match, TRBD1 (6 bases). Germline CDR1 and CDR2: SEHNR and FQNEAQ (reference sequence). The CDR3 loop spans 16 amino acids. Trimming left V 5 bases short and J 6 bases short, with 20 bases between. CDR3 loop: CASSGLQGQWGNEQFF. Written as DNA, the CDR3 is TGTGCCAGCAGCGGATTACAGGGACAATGGGGCAATGAGCAGTTCTTC.